This T cell receptor beta chain comes out of a study of shared T cell receptors in the human thymus. Using immunoSEQ multiplex PCR, the repertoire was profiled, and TCRdb retains in-frame clones only, with some absent. The sample comprises approximately 400,000 clones, approximately 95% of which are singletons, and roughly 0.021% rests with the top ten. The CDR3 loop spans 14 amino acids. The specimen was thymocytes. The J gene is TRBJ2-1, the V gene TRBV21-1. TRBV21-1 counts as a pseudogene. The TCR originated in a human donor. For the CDR3, the DNA is TGTGCCAGCAGCAAAGAAGGGCAGAGGCATGAGCAGTTCTTC. Its protein product is CASSKEGQRHEQFF.